This T cell receptor (beta chain) is drawn from a study of siplizumab effects on memory and regulatory T cells. TCRdb's table, derived via immunoSEQ multiplex PCR, lists solely in-frame clones and lacks some. Of fewer than 130,000 clones listed, over 85% are singletons. The CDR3 is 17 residues long. Germline values: CDR1 MNHEY, CDR2 SMNVEV (reference sequence). V gave up 7 bases and J gave up 0 bases; unmatched junction bases: 14. Sample: CD4+ T cells sorted from blood. The chain uses TRBV27 and TRBJ1-2; TRBD1 agrees at 7 bases. This TCR was recovered from a human donor in good health. DNA for the CDR3: TGTGCCAGCACTCGCTCCGGGACAGCGCTTACTAACTATGGCTACACCTTC. Its translation is CASTRSGTALTNYGYTF.